The following is a T cell receptor (beta chain) sequence with its context. Its antigen is not known. CDR1 and CDR2 from the germline V gene are ENHRY and SYGVKD. The V end lost 3 bases, the J end lost 0 bases, and 10 bases lay between the germline ends. The CDR3 is 15 amino acids. The sample is drawn from a study of T-cell memory formation after mild COVID-19. About the research overall: The two donors had largely donor-specific TCR clusters.

Study outcomes and limitations: Unconfirmed was the SARS-CoV-2 specificity of second-wave clones that peaked on day 37. A second wave expanding day 15 to 37 was CD4+-biased; contracting clones were balanced.

The 5'RACE method, run with constant-segment primers, produced TCR alpha and TCR beta cDNA libraries (carrying sample barcodes and UMIs). TCRdb recomputed calls from the 5' RACE reads with MiXCR, one row per CDR3 protein. This sample has about 210,000 distinct CDR3 sequences, with about 10% found just once. The receptor was derived from a man aged 18 to 35 who had mild COVID-19 (a few samples of this study predate the infection). Cell type and time point are not known. Sequenced sample: PBMCs or a T cell subset sorted from them (not recorded which). V is TRBV10-3 and J is TRBJ2-3; a weak D match, TRBD1 (5 bases). The CDR3 DNA reads as TGTGCCATCAGTGATAGGGGTCTTAGCACAGATACGCAGTATTTT. This sequence encodes CAISDRGLSTDTQYF.